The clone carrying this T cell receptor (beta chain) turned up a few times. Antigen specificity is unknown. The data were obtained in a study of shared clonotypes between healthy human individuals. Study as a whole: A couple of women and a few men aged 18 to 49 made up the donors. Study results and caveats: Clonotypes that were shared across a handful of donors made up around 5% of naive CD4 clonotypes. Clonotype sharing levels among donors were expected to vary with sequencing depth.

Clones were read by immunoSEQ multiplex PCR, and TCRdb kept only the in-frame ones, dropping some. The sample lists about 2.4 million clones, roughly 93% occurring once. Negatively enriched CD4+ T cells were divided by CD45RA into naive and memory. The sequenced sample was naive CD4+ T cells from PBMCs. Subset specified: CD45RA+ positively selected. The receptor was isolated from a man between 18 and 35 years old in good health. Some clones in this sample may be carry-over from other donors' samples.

The CDR3 is CASLRDGYTEAFF. DNA for the CDR3: TGTGCCAGCCTGAGGGACGGGTACACTGAAGCTTTCTTT. The genes are TRBV28 and TRBJ1-1, with D maybe TRBD1 (5 bases). The CDR3 has 13 amino acids. V was shortened by 8 bases and J by 3 bases, with 13 bases between the two germline ends. The germline V gene encodes CDR1 MDHEN and CDR2 SYDVKM.